This is a list of T cell receptor beta chains from one sample in a study of cytotoxic CD8 clonotypes in ibrutinib-treated CLL. Profiled with immunoSEQ multiplex PCR; TCRdb holds only in-frame clones, not every one. The sample shows about 35,000 clones, 71% of them seen only once. Sequenced material: PBMCs, taken at disease progression, from a patient treated with ibrutinib. Source of these receptors: a human donor with chronic lymphocytic leukemia. Both conserved end residues are trimmed from each CDR3.

length: 12; V: TRBV7-8; CDR3: ASSPGGWEETQY
length: 13; V: TRBV5-1; CDR3: ASSPIWGTTNEQF
length: 13; V: TRBV6-1; CDR3: ASSQMGGGYNEQF
length: 13; V: TRBV6-1; CDR3: ASSSTQDVGYGYT
length: 15; V: TRBV2; CDR3: ASSEGLAGPSTGELF
length: 14; V: TRBV4-1; CDR3: ASSPHAGRGTDTQY
length: 13; V: TRBV4-1; CDR3: ASSPRDGPNEKLF
length: 14; V: TRBV29-1; CDR3: SVEGGTVGMVDTQY
length: 12; V: TRBV7-9; CDR3: ASSLGGLVETQY
length: 14; V: TRBV2; CDR3: ASSPAPRGSNYGYT
length: 16; V: TRBV5-1; CDR3: ASSSGLAGGSDQETQY
length: 12; V: TRBV15; CDR3: ATSTRNTGVEQF
length: 11; V: TRBV5-4; CDR3: ASSLNGVETQY
length: 10; V: TRBV6-5; CDR3: ASSRDTYEQY
length: 12; V: TRBV2; CDR3: ASRAGTGRYEQY
length: 13; V: TRBV10-3; CDR3: AISGDGGSTDTQY
length: 12; V: TRBV6-5; CDR3: ASRGAGGMDTQY
length: 13; V: TRBV5-1; CDR3: ASSPTGTANEKLF
length: 17; V: TRBV4-1; CDR3: ASSQGPLGVIGASYEQY
length: 8; V: TRBV29-1; CDR3: SVEGGKVT
length: 12; V: TRBV9; CDR3: ASSLMTGESPLH
length: 10; V: TRBV6-1; CDR3: ASRDWGSPLH
length: 13; V: TRBV19; CDR3: ASSTASGVFHEQY
length: 8; V: TRBV21-1; CDR3: ASGWSEAF
length: 14; V: TRBV10-3; CDR3: AISESPPNRAETQY
length: 10; V: TRBV2; CDR3: ASSPDRETQY
length: 10; V: TRBV27; CDR3: ASSSVYNEQF
length: 13; V: TRBV11-2; CDR3: ASSLGGAGNQPQH
length: 11; V: TRBV4-1; CDR3: ASSQRTNYEQY
length: 10; V: TRBV10-3; CDR3: ATGPGYQPQH
length: 14; V: TRBV4-2; CDR3: ASSQDPGGRSYEQY
length: 15; V: TRBV6-1; CDR3: ASSEVPSGGPEGEQF
length: 10; V: TRBV6-6; CDR3: ASSYGGNEQF
length: 11; V: TRBV25-1; CDR3: ASSEVGDSPLH
length: 10; V: TRBV21-1; CDR3: ASSKLMWEQF
length: 12; V: TRBV5-5; CDR3: ASSMGTGGYGYT
length: 12; V: TRBV19; CDR3: ASSNRGNNSPLH
length: 12; V: TRBV11-3; CDR3: ASSLGASSGEQF
length: 12; V: TRBV2; CDR3: ASSDTGGNTEAF
length: 16; V: TRBV4-1; CDR3: ASSHPLGGYGMNTEAF
length: 14; V: TRBV11-2; CDR3: ASSPWAGLNTGELF
length: 13; V: TRBV6-5; CDR3: ASSYSGLGDYEQY
length: 12; V: TRBV4-1; CDR3: ASRAGGQFNGYT
length: 13; V: TRBV15; CDR3: ATSRDGGLFETQY
length: 14; V: TRBV9; CDR3: ASSARGTGVADTQY
length: 9; V: TRBV5-8; CDR3: ASSPGGEQY